These 27 T cell receptor beta chains were all obtained from the same sample, sequenced in a study of radiation and T cells in renal cell carcinoma. Time point reported: blood 2 weeks post-SBRT. Treatment: 15 Gy SBRT to primary tumor, nephrectomy 4 weeks later. Using immunoSEQ multiplex PCR, the repertoire was profiled, and TCRdb retains in-frame clones only, with some absent. The repertoire holds 65,000 to 80,000 clones, with about 86% as singletons. The sample in question was blood, obtained from a patient whose treatment included radiotherapy and nephrectomy. The receptor set was obtained from a woman aged 45-65 years with renal cell carcinoma.

The gene calls are TRBV21-1 and TRBJ2-7; TRBD2 reflects the table's D call only, with no check against the DNA. TRBV21-1 is a listed pseudogene. This CDR3 region has 15 residues. The CDR3 DNA reads as TGTGCCAGCAGCCCCCCCCGGGACTCCTCCTACGAGCAGTACTTC. This encodes CASSPPRDSSYEQYF.

V gene TRBV4-3 combines with J gene TRBJ2-7; no reliable D call. Per germline, CDR1 LGHNA and CDR2 YSLEER. The germline V and J ends were trimmed by 0 bases and 3 bases, with 12 bases remaining between them. CDR3 size: 15 residues. The CDR3, as DNA: TGCGCCAGCAGCCAAGATAGAGTTGCTTACTACGAGCAGTACTTC. Protein product: CASSQDRVAYYEQYF.

The rearrangement joins TRBV11-2 to TRBJ1-2, with D perhaps matching TRBD1 (6 bases). V was clipped by 1 base and J by 5 bases, with 8 bases between them. Germline V CDR1 and CDR2: SGHAT, FQNNGV. The CDR3 loop spans 13 amino acids. The CDR3 bases are TGTGCCAGCAGCTTAGGGACAGAGTATGGCTACACCTTC. It translates to CASSLGTEYGYTF.

The chain combines TRBV2 with TRBJ2-7, with D unresolved. Trimming removed 8 bases from V and 6 bases from J, with 17 bases in between. From germline, CDR1 is SNHLY and CDR2 FYNNEI. This CDR3 contains 13 residues. CDR3 residues: CASAGPDDREQYF. The CDR3 nucleotides read TGTGCCAGCGCCGGGCCGGACGATCGCGAGCAGTACTTC.

This CDR3 reads CASSPPIYGYTF. The CDR3 DNA follows: TGTGCCAGCAGCCCACCGATCTATGGCTACACCTTC. The chain is built from TRBV9 and TRBJ1-2, with unresolved D. This CDR3 is 12 amino acids long. Trimming left V 4 bases short and J 4 bases short, with 8 bases between. Germline lookup yields CDR1 SGDLS and CDR2 YYNGEE.

V and J are TRBV28 and TRBJ1-5; weak D call: TRBD1 (5 bases). V was trimmed by 7 bases and J by 9 bases, leaving 25 bases between them. CDR1 and CDR2 from the germline V gene are MDHEN and SYDVKM. CDR3 size: 16 residues. The CDR3 reads CASNPGGTDNQRPQHF. CDR3 DNA: TGTGCCAGCAACCCCGGGGGGACCGATAATCAACGGCCCCAGCATTTT.

CDR3 protein: CATPFIHEQYF. The CDR3 DNA reads as TGTGCCACCCCCTTCATCCACGAGCAGTACTTC. The chain has TRBV19 and TRBJ2-7, with D hard to call. The V end lost 10 bases, the J end lost 5 bases, and 12 bases lay between the germline ends. Germline CDR1 is LNHDA and CDR2 is SQIVND (reference sequence). The CDR3 has 11 residues.

This clone was recorded a few times. The chain is built from TRBV19 and TRBJ1-5, with TRBD1 as a possible D gene (6 bases). Between the trimmed V and J ends, which lost 8 bases and 3 bases, there was a span of 14 bases. Germline CDR1 reads LNHDA; CDR2 reads SQIVND (reference sequence). The CDR3 has 14 amino acids. Here the CDR3 reads CASLGQSYNQPQHF. The CDR3 DNA reads as TGTGCCAGTCTCGGACAGTCCTACAATCAGCCCCAGCATTTT.

This clone was found a few times. V usage is TRBV10-3 and J usage is TRBJ2-2; D unresolved. CDR3 length: 11 residues. Looked up from germline, CDR1 is ENHRY and CDR2 is SYGVKD. Trimming pared 11 bases from V and 1 base from J, leaving 5 bases between. The CDR3: CAVRNTGELFF. The CDR3 DNA reads as TGTGCCGTCCGGAACACCGGGGAGCTGTTTTTT.

V gene TRBV19 combines with J gene TRBJ2-6; 8 bases are a match to TRBD1. Germline loops: CDR1 LNHDA, CDR2 SQIVND (reference sequence). The CDR3 is 19 residues long. V shed 0 bases and J 0 bases; nucleotides not matched to a gene: 7. The CDR3 sequence is CASSIDTGTGHSGANVLTF. The CDR3 bases are TGTGCCAGTAGTATAGATACCGGGACAGGCCACTCTGGGGCCAACGTCCTGACTTTC.

The rearrangement joins TRBV9 to TRBJ2-3; 14 bases align to TRBD2. The CDR3 loop spans 16 amino acids. Trimming removed 4 bases from V and 4 bases from J; junction bases left unmatched: 5. CDR1 and CDR2 from the germline V gene are SGDLS and YYNGEE. The CDR3 reads CASSQTSGGAPDTQYF. CDR3 in DNA: TGTGCCAGCAGCCAGACTAGCGGGGGGGCCCCAGATACGCAGTATTTT. The whole variable domain, remainder taken from reference TRBV9 and TRBJ2-3, is DSGVTQTPKHLITATGQRVTLRCSPRSGDLSVYWYQQSLDQGLQFLIQYYNGEERAKGNILERFSAQQFPDLHSELNLSSLELGDSALYFCASSQTSGGAPDTQYFGPGTRLTVL.

V usage is TRBV25-1 and J usage is TRBJ1-2; D is unclear. The CDR3 has 15 residues. Trimming stripped 2 bases from V and 4 bases from J, with 14 bases between. Per the germline V gene, CDR1 is MGHDK and CDR2 is SYGVNS. The CDR3 nucleotides are TGTGCCAGCAGTGAAGGCCCCGGCGTCGGCTATGGCTACACCTTC. Residues: CASSEGPGVGYGYTF.

The CDR3 is CASSPPRTGPNEKLFF. CDR3 in DNA: TGTGCCAGCTCCCCCCCGAGGACAGGGCCTAATGAAAAACTGTTTTTT. The J gene is TRBJ1-4, the V gene TRBV18; 8 positions match TRBD1. The junction had 9 bases not matched to a gene; V was cut back by 6 bases and J by 3 bases. The CDR3 length is 16 residues. The V gene's germline CDR1 is KGHSH and CDR2 LQKENI.

In DNA form, the CDR3 reads TGTGCCAGCAGCACACTTGGGACTTTGGGCTATGGCTACACCTTC. Its translation: CASSTLGTLGYGYTF. The rearrangement joins TRBV7-9 to TRBJ1-2; the D gene is possibly TRBD1 (5 bases). The CDR3 has 15 residues. Trimming removed 5 bases from V and 4 bases from J, with 17 bases in between. CDR1 and CDR2 from the germline V gene are SEHNR and FQNEAQ (reference sequence).

V gene TRBV15 combines with J gene TRBJ2-7; D not resolved. CDR1 is LNHNV, CDR2 YYDKDF, per germline (reference sequence). This CDR3 spans 15 amino acids. Trimming shortened V by 0 bases and J by 1 base, and 10 bases separated the two germline ends. The CDR3 DNA reads as TGTGCCACCAGCAGAGAGAGCAGCCATTCCTACGAGCAGTACTTC. It encodes CATSRESSHSYEQYF.

This clone was seen just once. The gene calls are TRBV5-1 and TRBJ2-5; D might be TRBD2 (6 bases). The CDR3 spans 16 residues. Germline CDR1 SGHRS, CDR2 YFSETQ. Between the trimmed V and J ends, which lost 1 base and 5 bases, there was a span of 18 bases. The CDR3 region is CASSLNAGNSRETQYF. CDR3 bases: TGCGCCAGCAGCTTGAACGCGGGAAACTCTAGGGAGACCCAGTACTTC.

The chain joins TRBV4-3 to TRBJ1-4; weak D call: TRBD1 (6 bases). Trimming pared 4 bases from V and 6 bases from J, leaving 15 bases between. CDR3 length equals 15 residues. The germline CDR1 and CDR2 sequences are LGHNA and YSLEER. The CDR3 protein is CASSPHSTGHEKLFF. The CDR3, as DNA: TGCGCCAGCAGCCCCCATTCGACAGGACATGAAAAACTGTTTTTT.

The genes are TRBV5-6 and TRBJ2-7; 9 nucleotides match TRBD1. J lost 0 bases, V lost 4 bases, and 5 bases had no gene match. The CDR3 is 15 amino acids. The germline V gene encodes CDR1 SGHDT and CDR2 YYEEEE. The CDR3: CASSVTGGRSYEQYF. CDR3 DNA: TGTGCCAGCAGCGTAACAGGGGGCCGCTCCTACGAGCAGTACTTC.

The count of this clone is one. The chain uses TRBV7-2 and TRBJ2-2; TRBD1 agrees at 7 bases. CDR3 length: 16 amino acids. V gave up 1 base and J gave up 1 base; unmatched junction bases: 3. CDR1 and CDR2 (germline): SGHTA, FQGNSA. The CDR3 is CASSLEPGGNTGELFF. CDR3 coding DNA: TGTGCCAGCAGCTTAGAGCCAGGGGGGAACACCGGGGAGCTGTTTTTT.

V is TRBV19 and J is TRBJ1-2; TRBD1 agrees at 7 bases. Germline trimming cut 10 bases from V and 8 bases from J; bases unmatched to any gene: 7. CDR3 size: 11 residues. Germline-derived CDR1 and CDR2 are LNHDA and SQIVND (reference sequence). CDR3 in amino acids: CATPTGEGYTF. CDR3 coding DNA: TGTGCCACCCCAACAGGGGAAGGCTACACCTTC.

This sequence joins TRBV27 and TRBJ2-7; perhaps TRBD1 as D (5 bases). The CDR3 length is 14 residues. CDR1 MNHEY and CDR2 SMNVEV come from the germline V gene (reference sequence). Trimming took 7 bases from V and 4 from J, leaving 17 bases between them. The CDR3 sequence: CASTSWTRQYEQYF. CDR3 sequence (DNA): TGTGCCAGCACCTCTTGGACCCGACAGTACGAGCAGTACTTC.

This clone was seen a single time. The same CDR3 arises from other DNA sequences in this sample as well. V and J are TRBV6-6 and TRBJ1-5; D unclear. Trimming removed 2 bases from V and 0 bases from J, with 5 bases in between. This CDR3 spans 14 amino acids. In germline, CDR1 is MNHNY, CDR2 SVGAGI (reference sequence). The DNA for the CDR3 is TGTGCCAGCAGTTACCTCAATAGCAATCAGCCCCAGCATTTT. Translating gives CASSYLNSNQPQHF.

The J gene is TRBJ2-1, the V gene TRBV29-1; 14 nucleotides agree with TRBD2. This CDR3 has 15 amino acids. Germline values: CDR1 SQVTM, CDR2 ANQGSEA. V lost 7 bases and J lost 7; bases outside the gene matches: 9. The CDR3 sequence is CSAWTSGRSGNEQFF. The DNA for the CDR3 is TGCAGCGCGTGGACTAGCGGGAGGTCGGGTAATGAGCAGTTCTTC.

The rearrangement uses TRBV5-1 and TRBJ2-1, with TRBD1 identical over 7 bases. The CDR3 has 15 amino acids. Germline V gene lookup returns CDR1 SGHRS and CDR2 YFSETQ. V lost 4 bases and J lost 0; bases outside the gene matches: 4. CDR3 sequence (DNA): TGCGCCAGCAGCAGAGCAGGGGGCTCCTACAATGAGCAGTTCTTC. This encodes CASSRAGGSYNEQFF.

The J gene is TRBJ2-7, the V gene TRBV7-9; a possible D gene is TRBD1 (6 bases). Germline V gene data show CDR1 as SEHNR and CDR2 as FQNEAQ (reference sequence). There are 14 residues in the CDR3. Trimming removed 1 base at V and 3 bases at J, with 10 bases between. This CDR3 reads CASSLEEQGYEQYF. Here the CDR3 DNA reads TGTGCCAGCAGCTTAGAGGAACAGGGCTACGAGCAGTACTTC.

V usage is TRBV5-8 and J usage is TRBJ1-1, with 8 bases fitting TRBD1. This CDR3 has 16 residues. The V and J ends lost 4 bases and 5 bases, in that order; junction bases with no gene match: 13. Germline CDR1 and CDR2: SGHTS and YDEGEE. The CDR3 DNA reads as TGTGCCAGCAGCCCCAAGAGACAGGGGTTGGGGACTGAAGCTTTCTTT. Protein sequence: CASSPKRQGLGTEAFF.

DNA of the CDR3: TGCAGCGTTGACCTAGCCGGGAAGACCCAGTACTTC. Translated, it gives CSVDLAGKTQYF. The V call is TRBV29-1, the J call TRBJ2-5; D perhaps matches TRBD2 (5 bases). The V gene lost 3 bases and the J gene lost 6 bases, with 11 bases spanning the gap. CDR1 is SQVTM and CDR2 is ANQGSEA in the germline V gene. The CDR3 consists of 12 residues.